These T cell receptor beta chains were read from a single sample in a study of T cells in Graves' hyperthyroidism and ophthalmopathy. TCRdb re-called the multiplex PCR reads with MiXCR, one entry per CDR3 protein. Counted here are about 720,000 distinct CDR3 sequences, under 20% occurring once; the ten biggest clones make up 16%. The sequencing sample was made of blood. The origin of the receptors is a woman aged 45-65 years with Graves' hyperthyroidism that later progressed to Graves' ophthalmopathy. CDR3s include the opening cysteine and the closing phenylalanine or tryptophan.

j_call	v_call	cdr3_aa
TRBJ2-2	TRBV7-3	CASSLYSGELFF
TRBJ1-2	TRBV20-1	CSAREQGWVGYGYTF
TRBJ2-5	TRBV5-6	CASSFPGAGETQYF
TRBJ2-5	TRBV20-1	CRARFPGVRQETQYF
TRBJ2-7	TRBV20-1	CSAEIGQGTSYEQYF
TRBJ1-2	TRBV15	CATSRDPLSYGYTF
TRBJ1-6	TRBV6-1	CASTRRRSDSPLHF
TRBJ2-5	TRBV4-1	CASSQRLAGTQYF
TRBJ1-2	TRBV20-1	CSARRGAGNYGYTF
TRBJ2-1	TRBV5-1	CASSPGPGQAQRNEQFF
TRBJ2-5	TRBV11-2	CASRGAEKTQYF
TRBJ2-6	TRBV5-8	CASSLYRGYSGANVLTF
TRBJ1-1	TRBV6-1	CASSRPTGSEAFF
TRBJ1-2	TRBV3-1	CASSQGYSLIYGYTF
TRBJ2-7	TRBV6-2/TRBV6-3	CPSRRTGGNNYEQYF
TRBJ1-2	TRBV2	CASSERDTSYGYTF
TRBJ2-5	TRBV3-1	CASSQMKRGRGSQYF
TRBJ1-5	TRBV5-5	CASSRTLQLGWFLEPQHF
TRBJ2-1	TRBV27	CASSWTPGSNEQFF
TRBJ2-7	TRBV18	CASSRGTDLYEQYF
TRBJ1-5	TRBV20-1	CSARVQGQGYSNQPQHF
TRBJ1-3	TRBV19	CASSIGTDSGNTIYF
TRBJ2-1	TRBV7-8	CASSLSSEQFF
TRBJ2-5	TRBV20-1	CSARDGVGETQYF
TRBJ1-2	TRBV6-1	CASSDNSAGYTF
TRBJ1-5	TRBV5-1	CASSWTGEGNQPQHF
TRBJ1-2	TRBV24-1	CATSERNHYGYTF
TRBJ2-4	TRBV30	CAWAAGEYSSRYF